Below are 24 T cell receptor beta chains sequenced from a single sample in a study of blood T cell repertoires in COVID-19. Using immunoSEQ multiplex PCR, the repertoire was profiled, and TCRdb retains in-frame clones only, with some absent. Of a few hundred thousand clones listed, about 90% are singletons. Sample: peripheral blood. Receptor source: a woman in her 30s with COVID-19, enrolled during active disease.

For this clone: The same CDR3 is also encoded by other DNA sequences in this sample. This rearrangement joins TRBV7-2 to TRBJ1-5; D ambiguous. Looked up from germline, CDR1 is SGHTA and CDR2 is FQGNSA. Trimming pared 0 bases from V and 2 bases from J, leaving 5 bases between. The CDR3 covers 14 residues. The CDR3 region has the DNA TGTGCCAGCAGCTTAGCCGGGGGCAATCAGCCCCAGCATTTT. It codes for CASSLAGGNQPQHF.

The V call is TRBV11-2, the J call TRBJ2-5, with TRBD2 as a possible D gene (6 bases). The germline V and J ends were trimmed by 7 bases and 7 bases, with 19 bases remaining between them. Germline assignment: CDR1 SGHAT and CDR2 FQNNGV. The CDR3 has 14 amino acids. The CDR3 bases are TGTGCCAGCACCTTTGGGGGGTCCCTCCGGACCCAGTACTTC. Residues: CASTFGGSLRTQYF.

This clone has only a few counts. The chain recombines TRBV7-6 with TRBJ1-1, with no clear D. Trimming removed 5 bases from V and 0 bases from J, with 22 bases in between. Per the germline V gene, CDR1 is SGHVS and CDR2 is FNYEAQ. This CDR3 comprises 18 residues. In nucleotides, the CDR3 is TGTGCCAGCAGCCCGTATTTAGGGAACGAGGGCATGAACACTGAAGCTTTCTTT. Translated, it gives CASSPYLGNEGMNTEAFF.

For the CDR3, the DNA is TGTGCCAGCAGCGTTCATAGCGGACGCTCCTACAATGAGCAGTTCTTC. This codes for CASSVHSGRSYNEQFF. This chain links TRBV7-9 with TRBJ2-1; D possibly corresponds to TRBD2 (6 bases). Trimming left V 5 bases short and J 0 bases short, with 14 bases between. The CDR3 loop spans 16 amino acids. Germline V lookup: CDR1 SEHNR, CDR2 FQNEAQ (reference sequence).

This clone was observed once. The chain uses TRBV19 and TRBJ2-1; TRBD2 aligns across 8 bases. The CDR3 has 15 residues. Looked up from germline, CDR1 is LNHDA and CDR2 is SQIVND (reference sequence). After removal of 5 bases from V and 0 bases from J, the junction contained 3 bases not matched to a gene. The CDR3 nucleotides read TGTGCCAGTAGTCAAGCGGGGGACTCCTACAATGAGCAGTTCTTC. This gives the protein CASSQAGDSYNEQFF.

The V gene is TRBV15, the J gene TRBJ1-5, with no clear D. Trimming stripped 3 bases from V and 4 bases from J, with 13 bases between. The CDR3 runs 15 residues. Per the germline V gene, CDR1 is LNHNV and CDR2 is YYDKDF (reference sequence). The CDR3 nucleotides are TGTGCCACCAGCAGGGGCCCAGCCCGAAATCAGCCCCAGCATTTT. Translation: CATSRGPARNQPQHF.

In this sample, this clone turned up once. J is TRBJ2-1 and V is TRBV7-9; possible D gene TRBD1, 5 bases. The CDR3 runs 15 residues. Germline-derived CDR1 and CDR2 are SEHNR and FQNEAQ (reference sequence). V was cut by 4 bases and J by 2 bases, with 12 bases left in between. For the CDR3, the DNA is TGTGCCAGCAGCTCCCAGGGCATCGCCTACAATGAGCAGTTCTTC. Its translation is CASSSQGIAYNEQFF.

This chain links TRBV6-6 with TRBJ2-7; D is undetermined. Germline V gives CDR1 MNHNY, CDR2 SVGAGI (reference sequence). V was cut by 0 bases and J by 3 bases, with 9 bases left in between. The CDR3 is 14 residues long. CDR3 in DNA: TGTGCCAGCAGTTACTCCCTAGGCGGCTACGAGCAGTACGTC. Protein sequence: CASSYSLGGYEQYV.

Only one count was recorded for this clone. CDR3 bases: TGTGCCAGCAGCTTAGGCGGGAGCTATGAGCAGTTCTTC. Translating gives CASSLGGSYEQFF. J is TRBJ2-1 and V is TRBV11-2, with 7 positions matching TRBD2. This CDR3 has 13 amino acids. The germline gives CDR1 SGHAT, CDR2 FQNNGV. V dropped 1 base and J dropped 8; count of bases not matched to a gene: 2.

The chain has TRBV15 and TRBJ2-4, with D perhaps matching TRBD1 (6 bases). Trimming left V 7 bases short and J 3 bases short, with 22 bases between. This CDR3 contains 17 residues. CDR1 and CDR2 (germline): LNHNV, YYDKDF (reference sequence). The CDR3 DNA sequence: TGTGCCACCAACTTGGGGGTGGGGGCGTCGGACAAAAACATTCAGTACTTC. Translating gives CATNLGVGASDKNIQYF.

The chain uses TRBV10-3 and TRBJ1-6; no definite D call. The ends were cut back, 0 bases at V and 5 bases at J, with 11 bases in the middle. The length of the CDR3 is 16 residues. CDR1 is ENHRY, CDR2 SYGVKD, per germline. DNA of the CDR3: TGTGCCATCAGTGAGTCTGGAGGTGACCATAATTCACCCCTCCACTTT. As protein: CAISESGGDHNSPLHF.

The chain carries TRBV30 and TRBJ2-3; 9 bases agree with TRBD1. The junction had 28 bases not matched to a gene; V was cut back by 4 bases and J by 2 bases. The CDR3 has 22 residues. Germline V gene sequence: CDR1 GTSNPN, CDR2 SVGIG (reference sequence). CDR3 in amino acids: CAWIGPGARTGALWMDTDTQYF. The CDR3 DNA reads as TGTGCCTGGATTGGTCCTGGGGCCCGGACAGGGGCGTTGTGGATGGACACAGATACGCAGTATTTT.

The chain combines TRBV6-6 with TRBJ1-2; D might be TRBD1 (5 bases). V gave up 3 bases and J gave up 5 bases, with 19 bases separating them. Per germline, CDR1 MNHNY and CDR2 SVGAGI (reference sequence). CDR3 size: 16 residues. CDR3 region: CASSYGPDTGQYGYTF. The DNA of the CDR3 is TGTGCCAGCAGTTATGGGCCCGACACAGGCCAATATGGCTACACCTTC.

V gene TRBV7-8 combines with J gene TRBJ2-2; possible D gene TRBD1, 5 bases. The CDR3 sequence is 16 residues long. V lost 0 bases, J lost 1 base, and 9 bases lay in between. Germline V CDR1 and CDR2: SGHVS, FQNEAQ. The CDR3 reads CASSLAQGLNTGELFF. As DNA, the CDR3 is TGTGCCAGCAGCTTAGCGCAGGGCCTGAACACCGGGGAGCTGTTTTTT.

The genes are TRBV19 and TRBJ2-3; 14 positions agree with TRBD2. From germline, CDR1 is LNHDA and CDR2 SQIVND (reference sequence). This CDR3 spans 19 amino acids. Germline trimming cut 5 bases from V and 0 bases from J; bases unmatched to any gene: 10. CDR3 nucleotides: TGTGCCAGTAGTCGGCTGCGGGGGACTAGCGGGAGAAGCACAGATACGCAGTATTTT. This encodes CASSRLRGTSGRSTDTQYF.

This clone came up once. The genes are TRBV7-2 and TRBJ1-1; D gene unclear. CDR1 SGHTA and CDR2 FQGNSA come from the germline V gene. The ends were cut back, 1 base at V and 1 base at J, with 10 bases in the middle. CDR3 length equals 15 residues. The CDR3 bases are TGTGCCAGCAGCTTAGGAACTAATTCGAACACTGAAGCTTTCTTT. This gives the protein CASSLGTNSNTEAFF.

This rearrangement joins TRBV5-8 to TRBJ2-3, with 13 bases fitting TRBD2. From germline, CDR1 is SGHTS and CDR2 YDEGEE. Germline trimming cut 6 bases from V and 7 bases from J; bases unmatched to any gene: 5. This CDR3 has 14 amino acids. Written as DNA, the CDR3 is TGTGCCAGCAACCTGGGACTAGCGGGGCATACGCAGTATTTT. The encoded protein is CASNLGLAGHTQYF.

The V call is TRBV6-5, the J call TRBJ2-3; TRBD2 is a possible D gene (6 bases). Germline values: CDR1 MNHEY, CDR2 SVGAGI. Trimming stripped 7 bases from V and 6 bases from J, with 17 bases between. The length of the CDR3 is 14 residues. In DNA, the CDR3 is TGTGCCAGCACGCAACTAGCTCGGGGGGATACGCAGTATTTT. It specifies CASTQLARGDTQYF.

The J gene is TRBJ1-1, the V gene TRBV29-1, with D perhaps TRBD1 (5 bases). This CDR3 is built from 15 residues. V was trimmed by 4 bases and J by 0 bases, leaving 15 bases between them. Germline CDR1 is SQVTM and CDR2 is ANQGSEA. CDR3 protein: CSVVGTGAVNTEAFF. The CDR3 DNA follows: TGCAGCGTTGTAGGGACTGGCGCTGTGAACACTGAAGCTTTCTTT. Full variable domain (remainder filled in from reference TRBV29-1 and TRBJ1-1): SAVISQKPSRDICQRGTSLTIQCQVDSQVTMMFWYRQQPGQSLTLIATANQGSEATYESGFVIDKFPISRPNLTFSTLTVSNMSPEDSSIYLCSVVGTGAVNTEAFFGQGTRLTVV.

The chain links TRBV30 to TRBJ1-5; 9 bases line up with TRBD1. Germline V lookup: CDR1 GTSNPN, CDR2 SVGIG (reference sequence). CDR3 size: 14 residues. Unmatched junction bases numbered 6, after V lost 3 bases and J lost 6 bases. DNA for the CDR3: TGTGCCTGGAGCGCCGGGACAGGGCGTCAGCCCCAGCATTTT. This codes for CAWSAGTGRQPQHF.

The chain recombines TRBV7-9 with TRBJ1-1; 7 nucleotides line up with TRBD1. Germline V gives CDR1 SEHNR, CDR2 FQNEAQ (reference sequence). With V trimmed by 7 bases and J by 5 bases, 7 bases remained unmatched. The CDR3 has 13 amino acids. The CDR3 reads CASNKGAWTEAFF. The CDR3 DNA reads TGTGCCAGCAACAAGGGGGCTTGGACTGAAGCTTTCTTT.

The chain couples TRBV19 to TRBJ2-3; 9 bases agree with TRBD2. The CDR3 contains 15 residues. V trimming: 4 bases; J trimming: 5 bases; junction bases outside the gene matches: 7. Germline assignment: CDR1 LNHDA and CDR2 SQIVND (reference sequence). The CDR3 protein is CASSTLAGVVDTQYF. The CDR3 region has the DNA TGTGCCAGTAGTACCTTAGCGGGAGTTGTAGATACGCAGTATTTT.

V usage is TRBV27 and J usage is TRBJ2-1, with 10 positions matching TRBD1. V shed 6 bases, J shed 6 bases, and the junction held 11 bases outside the gene matches. Germline CDR1 MNHEY, CDR2 SMNVEV (reference sequence). The length of the CDR3 is 16 residues. The CDR3 nucleotides are TGTGCCAGCAGCCGGGACAGGGGCTTTTCGGTCAATGAGCAGTTCTTC. It encodes CASSRDRGFSVNEQFF.

This clone was counted once. The chain uses TRBV19 and TRBJ2-2; 8 bases agree with TRBD1. Germline loops: CDR1 LNHDA, CDR2 SQIVND (reference sequence). J lost 2 bases, V lost 6 bases, and 5 bases had no gene match. This CDR3 contains 15 residues. This CDR3 reads CASSKGQDNTGELFF. For the CDR3, the DNA is TGTGCCAGTAGCAAGGGACAGGACAACACCGGGGAGCTGTTTTTT. Full variable domain (outside the CDR3, taken from reference TRBV19 and TRBJ2-2): DGGITQSPKYLFRKEGQNVTLSCEQNLNHDAMYWYRQDPGQGLRLIYYSQIVNDFQKGDIAEGYSVSREKKESFPLTVTSAQKNPTAFYLCASSKGQDNTGELFFGEGSRLTVL.